These 30 T cell receptor beta chains came from one sample sequenced in a study of human T cells and chemical hapten exposure. Time point noted: patch test 1, 2 weeks after DPC sensitization. Treatment indicated: therapeutic diphenylcyclopropenone sensitization with weekly scalp DPC. TCRdb recomputed calls from the RACE reads with MiXCR, one row per CDR3 protein. The sample includes 300,000 to 450,000 distinct CDR3 sequences, around 4.8% of them seen just once. This material consisted of whole blood, taken in connection with sensitization to the hapten diphenylcyclopropenone (DPC). The source is a woman aged 50 to 60 with alopecia areata. Some clones in this sample may be carry-over from other donors' samples.

At least ten counts were recorded for this clonotype. The rearrangement uses TRBV12-5 and TRBJ2-1; D could derive from TRBD1 or TRBD2 (6 bases each). In germline, CDR1 is LGHNT, CDR2 FRNRAP. The CDR3 contains 12 residues. Trimming left V 5 bases short and J 12 bases short, with 14 bases between. The CDR3 spells CASGPGSGAQFF. For the CDR3, the DNA is TGTGCTAGTGGTCCCGGATCGGGGGCGCAGTTCTTC.

This clonotype occurred many times. The V call is TRBV6-1, the J call TRBJ2-1, with D possibly TRBD1 on 5 matching bases. The CDR3 length is 14 residues. In germline, CDR1 is MNHNS, CDR2 SASEGT. Trimming took 5 bases from V and 9 from J, leaving 17 bases between them. Here the CDR3 DNA reads TGTGCCAGCAGTTCCGTTACAGGTTGGGTTGAGCAGTTCTTC. Protein sequence: CASSSVTGWVEQFF.

This clonotype was seen a handful of times. This chain links TRBV9 with TRBJ2-3; 9 nucleotides line up with TRBD2. Germline CDR1 SGDLS, CDR2 YYNGEE. This CDR3 is built from 15 residues. J was trimmed by 4 bases and V by 3 bases; bases with no gene match: 6. CDR3 protein: CASSASGRQADTQYF. The CDR3 DNA reads as TGTGCCAGCAGCGCCAGCGGGAGGCAAGCAGATACGCAGTATTTT. Supplemented by reference TRBV9 and TRBJ2-3, the full variable domain reads DSGVTQTPKHLITATGQRVTLRCSPRSGDLSVYWYQQSLDQGLQFLIQYYNGEERAKGNILERFSAQQFPDLHSELNLSSLELGDSALYFCASSASGRQADTQYFGPGTRLTVL.

This clonotype was counted at least ten times. This sequence joins TRBV7-9 and TRBJ1-1; D gene unclear. The germline V gene has CDR1 SEHNR and CDR2 FQNEAQ (reference sequence). The length of the CDR3 is 12 residues. V lost 5 bases to trimming and J lost 1 base, with 5 bases between them. The CDR3 DNA sequence: TGTGCCAGCAGCCCGGCGAACACTGAAGCTTTCTTT. This encodes CASSPANTEAFF.

This clonotype was seen repeatedly, ten times or more. The rearrangement uses TRBV6-5 and TRBJ1-4; D gene ambiguous. CDR1 is MNHEY, CDR2 SVGAGI, per germline. Trimming left V 0 bases short and J 6 bases short, with 8 bases between. The CDR3 loop spans 14 amino acids. CDR3 coding DNA: TGTGCCAGCAGTTACTCGGCTGAGTATGAAAAACTGTTTTTT. Its translation: CASSYSAEYEKLFF.

The chain uses TRBV12-3 or TRBV12-4 and TRBJ2-3; D might be TRBD2 (5 bases). The CDR3 extends over 13 amino acids. Trimming took off 10 bases at V and 6 bases at J, with 17 bases between the two ends. The CDR3 reads CATVGMFHDTQYF. The CDR3 region has the DNA TGTGCCACCGTCGGGATGTTTCATGATACGCAGTATTTT.

The table lists this clonotype with many counts. The gene calls are TRBV9 and TRBJ2-7; D is unresolved. V lost 0 bases, J lost 2 bases, and 12 bases lay in between. CDR1 is SGDLS, CDR2 YYNGEE, per germline. The length of the CDR3 is 15 residues. The CDR3 DNA sequence: TGTGCCAGCAGCGTAGCCAGCGCCCCGACCTACGAGCAGTACTTC. This gives the protein CASSVASAPTYEQYF.

With respect to this clonotype: One base away lies a much larger clone, so this may be a sequencing read error. The chain couples TRBV12-3 or TRBV12-4 to TRBJ1-2, with D possibly matching TRBD1 (5 bases). The CDR3 is 13 residues long. CDR3 DNA sequence: TGTGCCAGCAGTACGGACACCCCCTATGACTACACCTTC. This encodes CASSTDTPYDYTF.

The genes are TRBV6-1 and TRBJ2-2, with D maybe TRBD1 (6 bases). Between the trimmed V and J ends, which lost 4 bases and 6 bases, there was a span of 15 bases. Germline V gene lookup returns CDR1 MNHNS and CDR2 SASEGT. The CDR3 runs 15 residues. CDR3 sequence: CASSVWTEDPGELFF. CDR3 sequence (DNA): TGTGCCAGCAGTGTATGGACAGAGGACCCCGGGGAGCTGTTTTTT.

This clonotype was seen many times. V usage is TRBV24-1 and J usage is TRBJ2-1; D unclear. The CDR3 totals 15 residues. The V end was cut by 4 bases, the J end by 8 bases, with 17 bases between. CDR1 and CDR2 (germline): KGHDR, SFDVKD. CDR3 sequence: CATSERVTPYDEQFF. The CDR3 DNA follows: TGTGCCACCAGTGAAAGGGTCACACCATACGATGAGCAGTTCTTC.

This clonotype showed up many times. The CDR3 coding sequence is TGTGCCAGCAGCCTCCACCGGACAGGGGAGGAAGCTTTCTTT. Translation gives CASSLHRTGEEAFF. V and J are TRBV9 and TRBJ1-1, with 9 bases aligning to TRBD1. CDR3 length equals 14 residues. The V gene's germline CDR1 is SGDLS and CDR2 YYNGEE. Trimming cost V 4 bases and J 8 bases; bases outside gene matches: 9.

This clonotype was found many times. The rearrangement joins TRBV7-8 to TRBJ1-1; D unclear. CDR3 length: 13 residues. V was pared by 1 base and J by 6 bases, with 9 bases between. From germline, CDR1 is SGHVS and CDR2 FQNEAQ. For the CDR3, the DNA is TGTGCCAGCAGCTTAGTACCCGGTTCTGAAGCTTTCTTT. Translated, it gives CASSLVPGSEAFF.

Only a few counts were recorded for this clonotype. A junction boundary mismatches the germline segment, possibly from a read error. This chain connects TRBV12-3 or TRBV12-4 to TRBJ2-1, with a weak D call TRBD1 (5 bases). The CDR3 loop spans 12 amino acids. CDR3 residues: CASSPGLQGRAF. CDR3 bases: TGTGCCAGCAGTCCGGGCCTCCAGGGCCGGGCGTTC.

The table lists this clonotype with many counts. V gene TRBV10-3 combines with J gene TRBJ2-1; no definite D call. Deletions cut 2 bases from V and 8 bases from J, with 13 bases between. Germline values: CDR1 ENHRY, CDR2 SYGVKD. The CDR3 runs 14 residues. CDR3: CAISEPKDRDEQFF. DNA for the CDR3: TGTGCCATCAGTGAGCCCAAAGACCGGGATGAGCAGTTCTTC.

The V call is TRBV3-1, the J call TRBJ1-1; D is perhaps TRBD1 (5 bases). This CDR3 spans 12 amino acids. Germline V CDR1 and CDR2: LGHDT, YNNKEL (reference sequence). V lost 8 bases and J 5 bases, leaving 12 bases between the germline ends. The DNA for the CDR3 is TGTGCCAGCCAGCTCGGGGGGACTGAAGCTTTCTTT. This codes for CASQLGGTEAFF.

This clonotype was observed a handful of times. CDR3 sequence: CSAKTDRGGEAFF. The CDR3 DNA is TGCAGTGCTAAAACCGACAGGGGGGGTGAAGCTTTCTTT. This chain connects TRBV20-1 to TRBJ1-1; TRBD1 matches 9 bases. The V gene end was trimmed by 4 bases and the J gene end by 7 bases; junction bases not matched to a gene: 7. The germline CDR1 and CDR2 sequences are DFQATT and SNEGSKA (reference sequence). This CDR3 comprises 13 residues.

This clonotype was seen repeatedly, ten times or more. V and J are TRBV6-2 or TRBV6-3 and TRBJ1-1, with 8 bases that match TRBD1. This CDR3 has 11 amino acids. Germline CDR1 reads MNHEY; CDR2 reads SVGEGT. V was pared by 2 bases and J by 11 bases, with 1 base of the junction left unmatched. The CDR3 region is CASSYQGAAFF. The CDR3, as DNA: TGTGCCAGCAGTTACCAGGGGGCCGCTTTCTTT.

This clonotype was detected many times. V is TRBV2 and J is TRBJ1-2, with TRBD1 matching over 7 bases. V lost 4 bases and J lost 4; bases outside the gene matches: 9. CDR1 SNHLY and CDR2 FYNNEI come from the germline V gene. The CDR3 sequence is 15 residues long. The CDR3 DNA reads as TGTGCCAGCAGTGCAGGACAGGCCTTCTTCTATGGCTACACCTTC. This translates into CASSAGQAFFYGYTF.

In this sample, this clonotype turned up many times. The chain couples TRBV5-6 to TRBJ2-1; D is unresolved. CDR3 length equals 12 residues. V lost 0 bases to trimming and J lost 9 bases, with 7 bases between them. In germline, CDR1 is SGHDT, CDR2 YYEEEE. The CDR3 reads CASSLGTGEQFF. The CDR3 region has the DNA TGTGCCAGCAGCTTGGGAACGGGTGAGCAGTTCTTC.

This clonotype was seen a few times. The chain uses TRBV4-2 and TRBJ1-5; TRBD1 agrees at 9 bases. Germline V CDR1 and CDR2: LGHNA, YNFKEQ. The CDR3 totals 17 residues. J lost 3 bases, V lost 6 bases, and 12 bases had no gene match. CDR3 DNA: TGTGCCAGCAGTCCTGACGGGACAGGGCCGTTCAATCAGCCCCAGCATTTT. It codes for CASSPDGTGPFNQPQHF.

This clonotype was detected a few times. The chain couples TRBV27 to TRBJ2-3; D uncertain. CDR1 is MNHEY, CDR2 SMNVEV, per germline (reference sequence). The CDR3 contains 15 residues. V lost 4 bases and J lost 0, with 11 bases in between. In nucleotides, the CDR3 is TGTGCCAGCAGTTCGGTCCCGCAGAGCACAGATACGCAGTATTTT. Translation gives CASSSVPQSTDTQYF.

The V and J genes are TRBV10-2 and TRBJ2-6; 8 bases agree with TRBD1. Germline CDR1 reads WSHSY; CDR2 reads SAAADI. This CDR3 is 17 amino acids long. V lost 4 bases to trimming and J lost 0 bases; unmatched junction nucleotides: 5. This chain's CDR3 is CASSVDRASSGANVLTF. The DNA of the CDR3 is TGCGCCAGCAGTGTGGACAGGGCGAGCTCTGGGGCCAACGTCCTGACTTTC.

This clonotype was detected many times. V gene TRBV12-3 or TRBV12-4 combines with J gene TRBJ1-4; 8 nucleotides align to TRBD1. V dropped 1 base and J dropped 14; count of bases not matched to a gene: 6. There are 13 residues in the CDR3. The CDR3 nucleotides read TGTGCCAGCAGTTTAGGACAGGGGTTTGGGCTGTTTTTT. Translation gives CASSLGQGFGLFF.

This clonotype was recorded many times. The genes are TRBV12-3 or TRBV12-4 and TRBJ2-5; D is possibly TRBD2 (5 bases). Trimming shortened V by 3 bases and J by 4 bases, and 9 bases separated the two germline ends. This CDR3 has 13 residues. The CDR3 DNA is TGTGCCAGCAGTTTCGGGGAGCCAGAGACCCAGTACTTC. Residues: CASSFGEPETQYF.

This clonotype was seen repeatedly, ten times or more. This chain joins TRBV19 and TRBJ2-5; D remains ambiguous. This CDR3 is 13 amino acids long. The V gene lost 3 bases and the J gene lost 7 bases, with 12 bases spanning the gap. Germline V lookup: CDR1 LNHDA, CDR2 SQIVND (reference sequence). CDR3: CASSIGPRGTQYF. In DNA, the CDR3 is TGTGCCAGTAGTATTGGGCCCCGCGGGACCCAGTACTTC.

This clonotype was counted a few times. The rearrangement links TRBV29-1 to TRBJ2-2; D ambiguous. Germline CDR1 SQVTM, CDR2 ANQGSEA. V was shortened by 4 bases and J by 1 base, with 10 bases between the two germline ends. CDR3 length: 14 residues. The CDR3 loop is CSVVAAVNTGELFF. The CDR3 region has the DNA TGCAGCGTTGTCGCTGCAGTGAACACCGGGGAGCTGTTTTTT.

In this sample, this clonotype turned up a few times. V and J are TRBV28 and TRBJ2-1; maybe TRBD2 (6 bases). Germline lookup yields CDR1 MDHEN and CDR2 SYDVKM. CDR3 length: 12 residues. V was cut by 8 bases and J by 6 bases, with 11 bases left in between. The CDR3 DNA reads TGTGCCAGCCAGGAGCGGGTCAATGAGCAGTTCTTC. Translation: CASQERVNEQFF.

This clonotype was seen at least ten times. The chain has TRBV12-3 or TRBV12-4 and TRBJ1-5, with a possible D match to TRBD1 (5 bases). The CDR3 loop spans 14 amino acids. V dropped 5 bases and J dropped 5 bases, with 13 bases sitting between them. The CDR3 DNA reads TGTGCCAGCAGTGCGGCCTTAGGGGATCAGCCCCAGCATTTT. Translation: CASSAALGDQPQHF.

This clonotype came up many times. The J gene is TRBJ2-5, the V gene TRBV3-1, with a tentative D call TRBD2 (6 bases). V lost 0 bases and J 0 bases, leaving 11 bases between the germline ends. Germline values: CDR1 LGHDT, CDR2 YNNKEL (reference sequence). The CDR3 extends over 16 amino acids. CDR3 residues: CASSQDFGGDQETQYF. The CDR3 DNA is TGTGCCAGCAGCCAAGATTTCGGGGGAGACCAAGAGACCCAGTACTTC.

This clonotype was counted ten times or more. V usage is TRBV28 and J usage is TRBJ1-1; 7 bases line up with TRBD1. Germline CDR1 and CDR2: MDHEN and SYDVKM. The CDR3 is made up of 14 amino acids. The trim removed 5 bases at V and 3 bases at J, leaving 6 bases unmatched. This CDR3 is CASSQQGSDTEAFF. DNA for the CDR3: TGTGCCAGCAGTCAACAGGGGTCGGACACTGAAGCTTTCTTT. The variable domain in full, with the rest retrieved from reference TRBV28 and TRBJ1-1, is DVKVTQSSRYLVKRTGEKVFLECVQDMDHENMFWYRQDPGLGLRLIYFSYDVKMKEKGDIPEGYSVSREKKERFSLILESASTNQTSMYLCASSQQGSDTEAFFGQGTRLTVV.